Listed below are T cell receptor beta chains from one sample, sequenced in a study of OX40 agonist ivuxolimab in advanced cancers. The method was immunoSEQ multiplex PCR; TCRdb's version includes in-frame clones alone and lacks a portion of them. Of about 79,000 clones listed, 91% are singletons. Sample: CD4+ or CD8+ T cells sorted from blood, taken in a trial of the OX40 agonist ivuxolimab. These receptors originate from an adult with an advanced solid tumor such as melanoma, head and neck, liver or kidney cancer. Each CDR3 is given with its conserved first and last residue. The order of the fields is J gene, clone size, D gene, V gene, CDR3 DNA, CDR3 protein. D genes are given only for firm matches. Size tells how often a clone was seen (once, few, many) or the class of an expanded clone, and some rows leave it out.

>TRBJ1-5|-|-|TRBV28
TGTGCCAGCACCATTCCCCAACATGTTCAGCCCCAGCATTTT
CASTIPQHVQPQHF
>TRBJ1-4|-|TRBD1|TRBV5-1
TGCGCCAGCACCGAAGGTATCAGGGGGCGAGGTGAAAAACTGTTTTTT
CASTEGIRGRGEKLFF
>TRBJ2-2|-|-|TRBV29-1
TGCAGCGTGCGAAGTCTGAACACCGGGGAGCTGTTTTTT
CSVRSLNTGELFF
>TRBJ2-7|-|-|TRBV11-2
TGTGCCAGCAGCCGACAGGCGACCTACGAGCAGTACTTC
CASSRQATYEQYF
>TRBJ2-3|-|-|TRBV6-5
TGTGCCAGCAAAGGGGCCTCTAGCACAGATACGCAGTATTTT
CASKGASSTDTQYF
>TRBJ1-1|-|-|TRBV28
TGTGCCAGCATGCGGCCCACTGAAGCTTTCTTT
CASMRPTEAFF
>TRBJ2-2|-|TRBD1|TRBV19
TGTGCCAGTAGTAGACAGGGGGTTTTCGCGGGGGAGCTGTTTTTT
CASSRQGVFAGELFF
>TRBJ2-1|-|TRBD2|TRBV19
TGTGCCAGTAAACTGCGGGGGAATGAGCAGTTCTTC
CASKLRGNEQFF
>TRBJ1-5|-|-|TRBV28
TGTGCCACCTCTTTCGAACTCGCGGCTTCCTTCAATCAGCCCCAGCATTTT
CATSFELAASFNQPQHF
>TRBJ2-7|-|-|TRBV7-2
TGTGCCAGCAGCGCTCCCCGGGGGCGGGAGACCCGCTACGAGCAGTACTTC
CASSAPRGRETRYEQYF
>TRBJ1-4|-|-|TRBV2
TGTGCCAGCAGTCAACAGGGCTTTAATGAAAAACTGTTTTTT
CASSQQGFNEKLFF
>TRBJ2-7|few|TRBD1|TRBV28
TGTGCCACACGGAAGACAGGGAACTACGAGCAGTACTTC
CATRKTGNYEQYF
>TRBJ1-5|-|TRBD1|TRBV10-2
TGCGCCAGCAGTCTAGGGGGCCTGACAGGACAGCCCCAGCATTTT
CASSLGGLTGQPQHF
>TRBJ2-5|-|-|TRBV5-1
TGCGCCAGCAGCCGACAACAAAAAGAGACCCAGTACTTC
CASSRQQKETQYF
>TRBJ1-1|-|-|TRBV7-9
TGTGCCAGCAGTCGGGACACGAACACTGAAGCTTTCTTT
CASSRDTNTEAFF
>TRBJ1-5|-|-|TRBV18
TGTGCCAGCTCACTGGGACGGGAAAATCAGCCCCAGCATTTT
CASSLGRENQPQHF
>TRBJ1-2|few|-|TRBV7-9
TGTGCCAGCAGCTTAAACTATGGCTACACCTTC
CASSLNYGYTF
>TRBJ2-5|-|-|TRBV5-1
TGCGCCAGCAGCTTGGGAGGGGTTCAAGAGACCCAGTACTTC
CASSLGGVQETQYF
>TRBJ2-2|-|TRBD2|TRBV19
TGTGCCAGCGCCCGGGGGAGCGGGAGGGGAGCGAACACCGGGGAGCTGTTTTTT
CASARGSGRGANTGELFF
>TRBJ1-3|-|-|TRBV28
TGTGCCAGCAGTGTTACAGGCTCTGGAAACACCATATATTTT
CASSVTGSGNTIYF
>TRBJ2-5|-|-|TRBV29-1
TGCAGCGCAAACGAAGCCGGGACATTCCAAGAGACCCAGTACTTC
CSANEAGTFQETQYF
>TRBJ2-2|once|-|TRBV11-3
TGTGCCAGCAGCCCCCTGCCCGTGGGCACCGGGGAGCTGTTTTTT
CASSPLPVGTGELFF
>TRBJ1-1|-|-|TRBV25-1
TGTGCCAGCAGTGAAAATACAGGGCTTGAAGCTTTCTTT
CASSENTGLEAFF
>TRBJ1-3|once|TRBD1|TRBV5-4
TGTGCCAGCAGCTTAAGCCAGGGGGCCGGAAACACCATATATTTT
CASSLSQGAGNTIYF
>TRBJ2-7|-|-|TRBV6-1
TGTGCCAGCAGTGCCGTCTACGAGCAGTACTTC
CASSAVYEQYF
>TRBJ2-1|once|TRBD2|TRBV15
TGTGCCACCAGCAGAGACCAGGGACTAGCCCGAGCGTATGAGCAGTTCTTC
CATSRDQGLARAYEQFF
>TRBJ2-5|-|TRBD1|TRBV7-9
TGTGCCAGCAGCTTAGGAACAGGGGCGAGAGAGACCCAGTACTTC
CASSLGTGARETQYF
>TRBJ2-7|-|TRBD1|TRBV6-5
TGTGCCAGCAGTTACTCGGGGACAGGGTCCTACGAGCAGTACTTC
CASSYSGTGSYEQYF
>TRBJ1-6|-|-|TRBV5-1
TGCGCCAGCAGTTTGGTCGAGGGCAATTCACCCCTCCACTTT
CASSLVEGNSPLHF
>TRBJ1-1|-|-|TRBV29-1
TGCAGCGTTGAAAGGTTCGGAGGGATCAACACTGAAGCTTTCTTT
CSVERFGGINTEAFF
>TRBJ2-2|-|TRBD2|TRBV30
TGTGCCTGGAGTGTACTAGCGGGAGGCGGGGAGCTGTTTTTT
CAWSVLAGGGELFF
>TRBJ2-5|-|-|TRBV25-1
TGTGCCAGCAGACCCCATACTGGGGCAGGAGAGACCCAGTACTTC
CASRPHTGAGETQYF
>TRBJ2-2|once|-|TRBV6-1
TGTGCCAGCAGTGAGTCTAGCGTCGGGGAGCTGTTTTTT
CASSESSVGELFF
>TRBJ2-3|-|-|TRBV7-2
TGTGCCAGCAGCCCTCCCTCGGATACGCAGTATTTT
CASSPPSDTQYF
>TRBJ1-5|-|-|TRBV6-6
TGTGCCAGCAGTCAGACCGGGGCCCAGCCCCAGCATTTT
CASSQTGAQPQHF
>TRBJ1-1|once|-|TRBV9
TGTGCCAGCAGCGTAGACCTACAGATGAACACTGAAGCTTTCTTT
CASSVDLQMNTEAFF
>TRBJ2-7|once|-|TRBV28
TGTGCCAGCAGTCCCTTCTACGAGCAGTACTTC
CASSPFYEQYF
>TRBJ1-1|-|TRBD1|TRBV7-3
TGTGCCAGCAGTCTACAGGGGGCGAGCACTGAAGCTTTCTTT
CASSLQGASTEAFF
>TRBJ2-2|-|-|TRBV27
TGTGCCAGCAGTCTCCTCGGTGCCTCAGAGGGGGAGCTGTTTTTT
CASSLLGASEGELFF
>TRBJ1-5|-|-|TRBV28
TGTGCCAGCTCCATGGGGGGGCTGGTTCAGCCCCAGCATTTT
CASSMGGLVQPQHF
>TRBJ2-7|-|TRBD1|TRBV5-4
TGTGCCAGCAGCCGCTCCGCAGGGGGCGGGTACGAGCAGTACTTC
CASSRSAGGGYEQYF
>TRBJ2-6|-|TRBD2|TRBV30
TGTGCCCGGGAGGGCTCTGGGGCCAACGTCCTGACTTTC
CAREGSGANVLTF
>TRBJ1-1|-|-|TRBV7-8
TGTGCCAGCAGCAACTCAGGGTTTAGCACTGAAGCTTTCTTT
CASSNSGFSTEAFF
>TRBJ2-6|-|TRBD1|TRBV4-1
TGCGCCAGCAGCCAACACAACAGGGGGACGGGGGCCAACGTCCTGACTTTC
CASSQHNRGTGANVLTF
>TRBJ2-1|-|-|TRBV30
TGTGCCTGGAGCGGCGGGCGCCCCCCTAATGAGCAGTTCTTC
CAWSGGRPPNEQFF
>TRBJ2-5|-|-|TRBV14
TGTGCCAGCAGCCAAGGTAGAGGCAGCGAGACCCAGTACTTC
CASSQGRGSETQYF
>TRBJ1-4|-|-|TRBV25-1
TGTGCCAGCAGTGAGCACCATAATGAAAAACTGTTTTTT
CASSEHHNEKLFF
>TRBJ2-5|-|TRBD2|TRBV5-1
TGCGCCAGCACTTCTGGGGGACTAGCGGGCCAAGAGACCCAGTACTTC
CASTSGGLAGQETQYF
>TRBJ1-2|-|TRBD1|TRBV28
TGTGCCAGCAGTCCGGGGACAGGGGAGGCTAACTATGGCTACACCTTC
CASSPGTGEANYGYTF
>TRBJ2-7|-|TRBD1|TRBV7-8
TGTGCCAGCAGCTTAGGCCGGACAGGGAGCTCCTACGAGCAGTACTTC
CASSLGRTGSSYEQYF
>TRBJ2-7|-|-|TRBV28
TGTGCCAGCAGTTTCGGAGTTGGGAGCTCCTACGAGCAGTACTTC
CASSFGVGSSYEQYF
>TRBJ2-7|-|-|TRBV2
TGTGCCAGCCGAGCAGCAGCCTACGAGCAGTACTTC
CASRAAAYEQYF
>TRBJ1-2|-|-|TRBV12-5
TGTGCTAGTATGAAGGGGGTAAGGGAGGACTATGGCTACACCTTC
CASMKGVREDYGYTF
>TRBJ2-3|-|-|TRBV5-1
TGCGCCAGCAGGACTGGGGGACGAGATACGCAGTATTTT
CASRTGGRDTQYF
>TRBJ2-2|-|-|TRBV6-1
TGTGCCAGCACTGTGGAGCGGGCCACCGGGGAGCTGTTTTTT
CASTVERATGELFF
>TRBJ1-5|-|-|TRBV5-8
TGTGCCAGCAGCTTGGCCACAGGCAGTCAGCCCCAGCATTTT
CASSLATGSQPQHF
>TRBJ1-3|-|-|TRBV28
TGTGCCAGCAGTTTACCGGGAATCCCCTCTGGAAACACCATATATTTT
CASSLPGIPSGNTIYF
>TRBJ1-3|-|-|TRBV19
TGTGCCAGTAGTAAATCTTACTCTGGAAACACCATATATTTT
CASSKSYSGNTIYF
>TRBJ2-2|-|-|TRBV30
TGTGCCTGGAGGGCTCTAGCGTCCGGGGAGCTGTTTTTT
CAWRALASGELFF